The entry that follows covers one T cell receptor beta chain sequence. The method was immunoSEQ multiplex PCR; TCRdb's version includes in-frame clones alone and lacks a portion of them. The sample consists of 71,000 or so clones, approximately 81% of them appearing once. The sample is drawn from a study of glioma-infiltrating T cells after dendritic cell vaccination. In the study overall: Monocyte-derived dendritic cells, cultured 6 to 7 days with IL-4 and GM-CSF, were pulsed with autologous tumor lysate. Patients received three intradermal dendritic cell vaccine injections at biweekly intervals.

The CDR3 covers 18 residues. The V and J ends lost 1 base and 3 bases, in that order; junction bases with no gene match: 10. Germline CDR1 MNHNS, CDR2 SASEGT. Before vaccination, two weeks after the third vaccination, and at progression, PBMC were collected. This specimen was blood, taken before dendritic cell vaccination. The chain has TRBV6-1 and TRBJ2-7; 12 bases map to TRBD2. The receptor's source is a human donor with glioblastoma. The CDR3 region has the DNA TGTGCCAGCAGTGAAGTAACTAGCGGGGGGATCGGGGTCTACGAGCAGTACTTC. It yields the protein CASSEVTSGGIGVYEQYF.